The source of this T cell receptor (beta chain) is a study of CD8 T cells in ankylosing spondylitis. Germline assignment: CDR1 MNHEY and CDR2 SVGEGT. The CDR3 runs 15 residues. The V gene lost 2 bases and the J gene lost 2 bases, with 10 bases spanning the gap. Making use of molecular barcodes, quantitative 5'-RACE generated TCR beta libraries. TCRdb redid the calling of the 5' RACE reads with MiXCR, one entry per CDR3 protein. Of fewer than 550,000 distinct CDR3 sequences listed, about 5.2% were seen once; the top ten hold under 4.5%. Ten or more counts support this clonotype. Its antigen is still unknown. Findings of the study overall: Reportedly, significant enrichment of disease-linked clones occurred in matched ankylosing spondylitis synovial fluid. A TCR beta motif of fewer than 10 highly homologous variants seemed to mark ankylosing spondylitis blood. Clones that were linked to disease were CD8+ and were relatively rare in peripheral blood.

This chain joins TRBV6-2 or TRBV6-3 and TRBJ1-5; tentative D call: TRBD1 (5 bases). Material for sequencing was blood, either unsorted or a sorted T cell fraction (not recorded which). The receptor comes from a male donor with ankylosing spondylitis. The CDR3 sequence is CASSYRTRGNQPQHF. CDR3 in DNA: TGTGCCAGCAGTTACCGGACAAGGGGCAATCAGCCCCAGCATTTT.